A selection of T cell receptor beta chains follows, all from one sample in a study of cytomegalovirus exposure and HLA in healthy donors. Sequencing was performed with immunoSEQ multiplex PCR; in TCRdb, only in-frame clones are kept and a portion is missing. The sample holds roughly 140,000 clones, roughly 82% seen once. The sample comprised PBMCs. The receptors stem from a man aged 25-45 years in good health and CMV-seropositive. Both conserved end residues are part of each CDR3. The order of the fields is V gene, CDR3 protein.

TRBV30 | CAYQQGNSEQFF
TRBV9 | CASSVGGLAGGEQYF
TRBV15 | CATSREGDRAGKPQHF
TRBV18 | CASSQTDTEAFF
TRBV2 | CASRGPPMERTDTQYF
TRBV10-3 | CAISESGPETQYF
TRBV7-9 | CSSSSGSPLHF
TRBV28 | CASTTRGLGGELFF
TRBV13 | CASSPGADTQYF
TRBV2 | CASSGGLADTDTQYF
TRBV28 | CASSGWTGGGEQYF
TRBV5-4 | CASSSGAVGEKLFF
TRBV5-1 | CASSYREANVLTF
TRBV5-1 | CASSTGQSGANVLTF
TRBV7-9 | CASSLRGGAATNEKLFF
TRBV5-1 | CASSSGENYGYTF
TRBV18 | CASSDRGLPFVNTEAFF
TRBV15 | CATSRGGDGTDTQYF
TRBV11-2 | CASSLDGAGGTDTQYF
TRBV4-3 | CASSQAEGGGASYNSPLHF
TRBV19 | CASSIMSRETQYF
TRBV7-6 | CASSQNAGSGRPNANTGELFF
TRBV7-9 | CASWGGASYTEAFF
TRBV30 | CAWSGDSKNEKLFF
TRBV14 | CASSQDYLQFTQYF
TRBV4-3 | CASSPSGSYEQYF
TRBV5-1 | CASSGRGSETQYF
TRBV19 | CASSMVGAGYQETQYF
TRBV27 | CASSSATTGANVLTF
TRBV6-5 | CASRIQQGTGNTIYF
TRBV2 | CASSLDRAVGNEQFF
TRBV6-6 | CASSPGGQVPYEQYF
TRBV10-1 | CATSDRGKLFF
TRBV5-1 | CASSDGQGPNTEAFF
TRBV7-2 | CASSFHGVQETQYF
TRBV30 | CAWSLGGEQYF
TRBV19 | CASSIQGRPQHF
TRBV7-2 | CASSRYRGEGSPLHF
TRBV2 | CASSEDSHEQFF